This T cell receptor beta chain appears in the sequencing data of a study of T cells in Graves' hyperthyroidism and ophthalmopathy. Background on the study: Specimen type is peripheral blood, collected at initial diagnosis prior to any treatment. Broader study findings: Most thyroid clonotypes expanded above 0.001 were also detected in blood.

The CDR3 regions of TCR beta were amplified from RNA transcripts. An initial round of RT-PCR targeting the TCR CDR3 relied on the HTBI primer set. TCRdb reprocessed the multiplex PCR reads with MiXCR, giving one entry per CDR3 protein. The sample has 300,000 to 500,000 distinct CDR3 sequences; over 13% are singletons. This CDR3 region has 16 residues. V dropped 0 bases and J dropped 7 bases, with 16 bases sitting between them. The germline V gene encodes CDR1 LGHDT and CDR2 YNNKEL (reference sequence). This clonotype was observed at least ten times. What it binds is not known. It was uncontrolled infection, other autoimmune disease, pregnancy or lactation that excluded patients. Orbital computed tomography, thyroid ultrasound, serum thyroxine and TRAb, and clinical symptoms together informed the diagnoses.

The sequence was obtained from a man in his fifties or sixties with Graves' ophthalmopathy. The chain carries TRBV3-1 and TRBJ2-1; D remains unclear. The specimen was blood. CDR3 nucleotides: TGTGCCAGCAGCCAAGATAGAGCCGCATCTGGGAATGAGCAGTTCTTC. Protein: CASSQDRAASGNEQFF.